This TCR beta chain was documented in a study of vaccination and CD4 T cells after COVID-19. Background on the study: Convalescent patients gave post-COVID blood a median approximately 94 days post-diagnosis, range 35 to 161. SARS-CoV-2, HCoV-NL63, HCoV-OC43 and HCoV-229E supplied the overlapping spike peptides used to stimulate cells.

This clonotype has just a few counts. The antigen is unknown. An Oncomine TCR Beta short-read assay was used to sequence the DNA from cultured CD4+ T cells. TCRdb redid the calling of the PCR reads with MiXCR, one entry per CDR3 protein. The sample holds 8,500 to 14,000 distinct CDR3 sequences, approximately 40% seen once. Per germline, CDR1 DFQATT and CDR2 SNEGSKA (reference sequence). CDR3 length: 11 amino acids. V lost 3 bases and J lost 11; bases outside the gene matches: 6. Described treatment: roughly 11-day PBMC culture with coronavirus spike peptide pools or control peptides (ViraFEST assay). Each well held roughly 2 million PBMCs in IL-2 (roughly 10 IU/ml) medium with approximately 9.9 ug/ml peptide pools. Study-level findings and limits: Median SARS-CoV-2-reactive clonotypes rose from approximately 21 to 38, not significantly.

This sequence was found in a human donor who had recovered from COVID-19. The V and J genes are TRBV20-1 and TRBJ1-1; 7 bases are a match to TRBD1. Sequenced sample: CD4+ T cells from blood, cultured in vitro. In DNA, the CDR3 is TGCAGTGCTAGGTCCAGGGGGGAGGCTTTCTTT. It is translated as CSARSRGEAFF.